These 2 T cell receptor beta chains were sequenced from one sample in a study of blood T cell repertoires in COVID-19. Clones were sequenced by immunoSEQ multiplex PCR, and TCRdb holds only the in-frame ones, with some missing. The sample shows tens of thousands of clones, approximately 79% of them seen only once. The sequencing sample was made of peripheral blood. Receptors were obtained from a human donor with acute or convalescent COVID-19. The donor label of this sample is uncertain.

This clone was seen a single time. V usage is TRBV15 and J usage is TRBJ1-5; 8 positions agree with TRBD1. CDR1 and CDR2 from the germline V gene are LNHNV and YYDKDF (reference sequence). The junction had 4 bases not matched to a gene; V was cut back by 0 bases and J by 6 bases. This CDR3 has 15 residues. The CDR3 sequence is CATSREDRVRQPQHF. CDR3 DNA: TGTGCCACCAGCAGAGAGGACAGGGTCCGTCAGCCCCAGCATTTT. The whole variable domain, filled in from reference TRBV15 and TRBJ1-5, reads DAMVIQNPRYQVTQFGKPVTLSCSQTLNHNVMYWYQQKSSQAPKLLFHYYDKDFNNEADTPDNFQSRRPNTSFCFLDIRSPGLGDTAMYLCATSREDRVRQPQHFGDGTRLSIL.

V is TRBV10-3 and J is TRBJ1-1, with D perhaps TRBD1 (5 bases). V was shortened by 7 bases and J by 3 bases, with 21 bases between the two germline ends. Per germline, CDR1 ENHRY and CDR2 SYGVKD. This CDR3 spans 16 amino acids. CDR3 bases: TGTGCCATCAAGCCCGGTGTAGAAGGGGCATACACTGAAGCTTTCTTT. This translates into CAIKPGVEGAYTEAFF.